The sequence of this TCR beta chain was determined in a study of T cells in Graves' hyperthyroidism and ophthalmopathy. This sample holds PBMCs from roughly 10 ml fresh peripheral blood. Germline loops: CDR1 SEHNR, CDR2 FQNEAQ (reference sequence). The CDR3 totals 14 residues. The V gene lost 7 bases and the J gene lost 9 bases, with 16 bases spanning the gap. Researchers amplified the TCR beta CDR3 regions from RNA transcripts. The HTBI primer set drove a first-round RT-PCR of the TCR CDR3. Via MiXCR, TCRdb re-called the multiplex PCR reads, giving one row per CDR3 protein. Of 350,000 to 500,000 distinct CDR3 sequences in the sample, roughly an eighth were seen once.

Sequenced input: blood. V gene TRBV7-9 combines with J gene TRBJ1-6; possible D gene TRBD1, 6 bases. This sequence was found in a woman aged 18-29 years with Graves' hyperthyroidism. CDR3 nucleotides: TGTGCCAGCACCCCGGGGGGCGGTGGTTCACCCCTCCACTTT. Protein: CASTPGGGGSPLHF.